The 5 T cell receptor beta chains below come from one sample, sequenced in a study of blood T cell repertoires in COVID-19. Some clones are missing from TCRdb's copy, which holds only in-frame ones; the method was immunoSEQ multiplex PCR. The sample contains roughly 150,000 clones, roughly 84% of which appear only once. Material for sequencing was PBMCs or T cells enriched from blood (not recorded which). Every receptor here comes from a woman between 50 and 59 years old who had recovered from COVID-19.

This sequence joins TRBV10-3 and TRBJ1-1; TRBD1 is a possible D gene (6 bases). V lost 6 bases to trimming and J lost 1 base, with 9 bases between them. The CDR3 length is 13 residues. The germline V gene has CDR1 ENHRY and CDR2 SYGVKD. The DNA of the CDR3 is TGTGCCATCAGGGTACAGGGGAACACTGAAGCTTTCTTT. This translates into CAIRVQGNTEAFF.

V and J are TRBV2 and TRBJ2-5, with D perhaps TRBD2 (5 bases). Looked up from germline, CDR1 is SNHLY and CDR2 is FYNNEI. The CDR3 has 14 amino acids. V lost 4 bases and J lost 5, with 14 bases in between. The CDR3: CASSGQLRRETQYF. CDR3 nucleotides: TGTGCCAGCAGTGGGCAGTTAAGGAGGGAGACCCAGTACTTC.

The chain is built from TRBV19 and TRBJ1-5; a possible D gene is TRBD1 (5 bases). Deletions cut 3 bases from V and 2 bases from J, with 14 bases between. The germline V gene has CDR1 LNHDA and CDR2 SQIVND (reference sequence). The CDR3 loop spans 16 amino acids. CDR3 in amino acids: CASSIMQGGGNQPQHF. The DNA for the CDR3 is TGTGCCAGTAGTATTATGCAGGGCGGGGGCAATCAGCCCCAGCATTTT.

The genes are TRBV19 and TRBJ1-5; D is uncertain. Germline CDR1 reads LNHDA; CDR2 reads SQIVND (reference sequence). V gave up 6 bases and J gave up 5 bases, with 14 bases separating them. CDR3 length: 14 amino acids. The CDR3 spells CASSGVAKYQPQHF. The CDR3 coding sequence is TGTGCCAGTAGCGGAGTCGCTAAGTATCAGCCCCAGCATTTT.

The gene calls are TRBV7-2 and TRBJ2-1; TRBD2 aligns across 10 bases. The CDR3 totals 16 residues. The ends lost 1 base at V and 7 bases at J; junction bases unmatched: 7. Germline V gene sequence: CDR1 SGHTA, CDR2 FQGNSA. This chain's CDR3 is CASSLVSGRATNEQFF. In DNA form, the CDR3 reads TGTGCCAGCAGCTTAGTCAGCGGGAGGGCCACTAATGAGCAGTTCTTC.